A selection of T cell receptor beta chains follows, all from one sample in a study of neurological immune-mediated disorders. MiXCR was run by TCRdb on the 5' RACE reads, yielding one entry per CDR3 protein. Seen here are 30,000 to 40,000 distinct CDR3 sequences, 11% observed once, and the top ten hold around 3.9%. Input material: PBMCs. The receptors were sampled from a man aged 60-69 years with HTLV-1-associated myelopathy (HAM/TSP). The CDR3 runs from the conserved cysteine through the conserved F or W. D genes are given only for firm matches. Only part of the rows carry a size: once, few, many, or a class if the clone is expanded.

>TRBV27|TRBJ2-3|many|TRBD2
TGTGCCAGCAGTTGGTCTAGCGGTGGCACAGATACGCAGTATTTT
CASSWSSGGTDTQYF
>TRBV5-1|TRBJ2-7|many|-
TGCGCCAGCAGCTTGGATCGGGGGAACTACGAGCAGTACTTC
CASSLDRGNYEQYF
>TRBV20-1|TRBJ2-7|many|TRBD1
TGCAGTGCTAGAGATGAGGGCGGGACAGGGGCCTACGAGCAGTACTTC
CSARDEGGTGAYEQYF
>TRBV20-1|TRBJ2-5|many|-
TGCAGTGCTAGCCGGGGGACCCAAGAGACCCAGTACTTC
CSASRGTQETQYF
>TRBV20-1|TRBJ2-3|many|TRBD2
TGCAGTGCTAGAGATGGCGCGGGAGGGCTGGATACGCAGTATTTT
CSARDGAGGLDTQYF
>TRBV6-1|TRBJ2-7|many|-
TGTGCCAGCAGTCCCCGTGGGACCGTCTACGAGCAGTACTTC
CASSPRGTVYEQYF
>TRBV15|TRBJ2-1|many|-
TGTGCCACCGCCGGGAGCCCGAGCTCCTACAATGAGCAGTTCTTC
CATAGSPSSYNEQFF
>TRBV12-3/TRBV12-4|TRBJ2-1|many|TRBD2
TGTGCCAGCAGTTTAGGGGGGGGGACGTTCAATGAGCAGTTCTTC
CASSLGGGTFNEQFF
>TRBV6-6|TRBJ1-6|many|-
TGTGCCAGCAGTTACCCCGGGACAAATAATTCATCCCTCCACTTT
CASSYPGTNNSSLHF
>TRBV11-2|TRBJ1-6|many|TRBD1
TGTGCCAGCAGCTTAACGGCCAGGGGGAATTCACCCCTCCACTTT
CASSLTARGNSPLHF
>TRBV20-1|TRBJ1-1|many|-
TGCAGTGCAAGTGGGCACACTGAAGCTTTCTTT
CSASGHTEAFF
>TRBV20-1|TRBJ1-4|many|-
TGCAGTGCTGAGGGGACGGCTGGGAAACTGTTTTTT
CSAEGTAGKLFF
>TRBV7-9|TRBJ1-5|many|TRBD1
TGTGCCAGCAGCCTACAGGGGTCGGGTCAGCCCCAGCATTTT
CASSLQGSGQPQHF
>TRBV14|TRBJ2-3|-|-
TGTGCCAGCAGCCAAAAGGGGGACTACCTAGATACGCAGTATTTT
CASSQKGDYLDTQYF
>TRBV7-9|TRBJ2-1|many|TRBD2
TGTGCCAGCAGCTTAGGGTGGACTAGCGGGGAGTTGTTCTTC
CASSLGWTSGELFF
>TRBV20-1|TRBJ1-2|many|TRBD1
TGCAGTGTCGAGACAGGGGTAATCTATGGCTACACCTTC
CSVETGVIYGYTF
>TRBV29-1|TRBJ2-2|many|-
TGCAGCGTTGCCCCGCACGGGGAGCTGTTTTTT
CSVAPHGELFF
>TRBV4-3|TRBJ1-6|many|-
TGCGCCAGCAGCCAAGAAAGGGCGACCGCGTCTTCACCCCTCCACTTT
CASSQERATASSPLHF
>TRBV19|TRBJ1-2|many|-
TGTGCCAGTAGTAACCCGAAGGGGCAGGGGATCTATGGCTACACCTTC
CASSNPKGQGIYGYTF
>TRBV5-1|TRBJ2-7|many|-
TGCGCCAGCCGCCCCGGGGCCAGCTCCTACGAGCAGTACTTC
CASRPGASSYEQYF
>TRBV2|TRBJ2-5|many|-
TGTGCCAGCGGGCGGGCTGGGCAAGAGACCCAGTACTTC
CASGRAGQETQYF
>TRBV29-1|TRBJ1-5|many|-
TGCAGCGTTACAACAGGGTTTGGAAATCAGCCCCAGCATTTT
CSVTTGFGNQPQHF
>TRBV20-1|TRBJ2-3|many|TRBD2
TGCAGTGCACCGACTAGCAGGACAACAGATACGCAGTATTTT
CSAPTSRTTDTQYF
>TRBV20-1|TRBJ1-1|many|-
TGCAGTGCCGACTCGGGACGGCAGCCTCGGGGCACTGAAGCTTTCTTT
CSADSGRQPRGTEAFF
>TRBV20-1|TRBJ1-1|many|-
TGCAGTGCTCAGACCCAGGTTGAAGCTTTCTTT
CSAQTQVEAFF
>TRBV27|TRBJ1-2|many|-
TGTGCCAGCAGTTTAGATGGGGGTGTGGGCGGCTACACCTTC
CASSLDGGVGGYTF
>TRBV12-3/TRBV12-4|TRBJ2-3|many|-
TGTGCCAGCAGTTCCCCCCACAGCACAGATACGCAGTATTTT
CASSSPHSTDTQYF
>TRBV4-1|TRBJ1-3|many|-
TGCGCCAGCAGCCAGACAGTCTTCTCTGGAAACACCATATATTTT
CASSQTVFSGNTIYF
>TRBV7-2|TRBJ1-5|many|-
TGTGCCAGCAGCTTAGGTCAAGGAAGCAATCAGCCCCAGCATTTT
CASSLGQGSNQPQHF
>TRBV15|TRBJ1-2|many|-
TGTGCCACCAGCAGAGGAAGGGAGAACTATGGCTACACCTTC
CATSRGRENYGYTF
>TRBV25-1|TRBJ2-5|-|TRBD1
TGTGCCAGCAGTGATCCCGGGACAGGGGGGGAGACCCAGTACTTC
CASSDPGTGGETQYF
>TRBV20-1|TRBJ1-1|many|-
TGCAGTGCTCGTAGACCGAACACTGAAGCTTTCTTT
CSARRPNTEAFF
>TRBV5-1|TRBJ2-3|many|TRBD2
TGCGCCAGCAGCTCGCAGGGACTAGGCACAGATACGCAGTATTTT
CASSSQGLGTDTQYF
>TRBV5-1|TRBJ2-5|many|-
TGCGCCAGCAGCTTGGGACTACAAGAGACCCAGTACTTC
CASSLGLQETQYF
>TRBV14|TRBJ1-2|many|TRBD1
TGTGCCAGCAGCCAAGATCTGGGACAGGGACTCTTCTATGGCTACACCTTC
CASSQDLGQGLFYGYTF
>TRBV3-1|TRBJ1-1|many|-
TGTGCCAGCAGCCAAGCCGAAGACACTGAAGCTTTCTTT
CASSQAEDTEAFF
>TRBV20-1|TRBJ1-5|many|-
TGCAGTGCTAGAGGCCAGGGGCTAGTTTGGGGGGGTCAGCCCCAGCATTTT
CSARGQGLVWGGQPQHF
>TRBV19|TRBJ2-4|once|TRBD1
TGTGCCAGTAGTCCGGGACAGGGGAAAAACATTCAGTACTTC
CASSPGQGKNIQYF
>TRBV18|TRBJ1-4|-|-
TGTGCCAGCTCAACAGTTCGCACGCTAGAAAAACTGTTTTTT
CASSTVRTLEKLFF
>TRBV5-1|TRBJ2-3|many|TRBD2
TGCGCCAGCAGACCCGGGACTAGCGGAAAAGGGAGAGATACGCAGTATTTT
CASRPGTSGKGRDTQYF
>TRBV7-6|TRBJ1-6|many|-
TGTGCCAGCAGCTTAGGCAGGGGCGACGATAATTCACCCCTCCACTTT
CASSLGRGDDNSPLHF
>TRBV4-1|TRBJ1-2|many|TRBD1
TGCGCCAGCAGCCAAGTTCTGCGTCAGGGGGATAACTATGGCTACACCTTC
CASSQVLRQGDNYGYTF
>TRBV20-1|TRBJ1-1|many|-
TGCAGTGCTAAGGGTCTAGGGCCCACTGAAGCTTTCTTT
CSAKGLGPTEAFF
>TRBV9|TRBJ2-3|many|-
TGTGCCAGCAGCCCCCACAGGTCCGGCACAGATACGCAGTATTTT
CASSPHRSGTDTQYF
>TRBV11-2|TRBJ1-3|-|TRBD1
TGTGCCAGCAGAAGACCGGGACAGGGGGCTTTCTCCTCTGGAAACACCATATATTTT
CASRRPGQGAFSSGNTIYF
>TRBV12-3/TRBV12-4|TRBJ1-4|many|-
TGTGCCAGCAGCTTCTCGTCAGGAGGCGTTGGGGAAAAACTGTTTTTT
CASSFSSGGVGEKLFF
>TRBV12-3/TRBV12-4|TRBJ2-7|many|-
TGTGCCAGCAGTCCCAGCTCCTACGAGCAGTACTTC
CASSPSSYEQYF
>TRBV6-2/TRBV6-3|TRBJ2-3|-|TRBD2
TGTGCCAGCAGACTAGCGGGAGGGGGAGACATAGATACGCAGTATTTT
CASRLAGGGDIDTQYF
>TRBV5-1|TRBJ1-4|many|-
TGCGCCAGCAGCTTGGTCGGGAACAATGAAAAACTGTTTTTT
CASSLVGNNEKLFF
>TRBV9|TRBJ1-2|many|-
TGTGCCAGCAGCGTTACCATACAGGGTGGTCATGGCTACACCTTC
CASSVTIQGGHGYTF
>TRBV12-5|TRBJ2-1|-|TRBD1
TGTGCTAGTGGTTTGGAACAGGGGACGAATGAGCAGTTCTTC
CASGLEQGTNEQFF
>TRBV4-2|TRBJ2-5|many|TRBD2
TGTGCCAGCAGCCCGGGACTAGCGTGGGAGACCCAGTACTTC
CASSPGLAWETQYF
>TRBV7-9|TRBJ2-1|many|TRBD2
TGTGCCAGCAGCTTTTACCTAGCGGGACTGGATGAGCAGTTCTTC
CASSFYLAGLDEQFF
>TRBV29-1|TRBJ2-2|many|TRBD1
TGCAGCGTAACAGGGGGCTCGAACACCGGGGAGCTGTTTTTT
CSVTGGSNTGELFF
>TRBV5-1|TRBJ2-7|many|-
TGCGCCAGCAGCTTGCGGGGGATCAACGAGCAGTACTTC
CASSLRGINEQYF